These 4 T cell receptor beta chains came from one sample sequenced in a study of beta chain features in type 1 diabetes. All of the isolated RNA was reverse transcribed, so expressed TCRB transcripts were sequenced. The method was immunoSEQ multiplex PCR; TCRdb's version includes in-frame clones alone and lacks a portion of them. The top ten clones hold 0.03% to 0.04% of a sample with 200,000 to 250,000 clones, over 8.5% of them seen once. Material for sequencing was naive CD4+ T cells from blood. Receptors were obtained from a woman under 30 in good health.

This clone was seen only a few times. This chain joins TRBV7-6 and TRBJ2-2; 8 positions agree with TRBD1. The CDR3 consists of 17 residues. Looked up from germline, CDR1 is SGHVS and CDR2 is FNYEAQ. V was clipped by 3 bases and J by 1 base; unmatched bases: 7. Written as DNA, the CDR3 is TGTGCCAGCAGCTTTCCTGCCGGGACAGGGAACACCGGGGAGCTGTTTTTT. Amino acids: CASSFPAGTGNTGELFF.

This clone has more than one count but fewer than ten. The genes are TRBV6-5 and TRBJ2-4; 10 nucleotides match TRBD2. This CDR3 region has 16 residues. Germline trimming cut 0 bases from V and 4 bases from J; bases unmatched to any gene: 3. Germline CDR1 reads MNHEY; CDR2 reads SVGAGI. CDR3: CASSYSETSGKNIQYF. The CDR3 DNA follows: TGTGCCAGCAGTTACTCAGAGACTAGCGGGAAAAACATTCAGTACTTC.

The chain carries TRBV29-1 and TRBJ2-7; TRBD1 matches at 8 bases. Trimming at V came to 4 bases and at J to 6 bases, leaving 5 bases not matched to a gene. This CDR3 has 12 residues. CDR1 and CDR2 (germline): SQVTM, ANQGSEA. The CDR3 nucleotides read TGCAGCGTTGCCCGGACAGGGAGCGAGCAGTACTTC. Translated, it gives CSVARTGSEQYF.

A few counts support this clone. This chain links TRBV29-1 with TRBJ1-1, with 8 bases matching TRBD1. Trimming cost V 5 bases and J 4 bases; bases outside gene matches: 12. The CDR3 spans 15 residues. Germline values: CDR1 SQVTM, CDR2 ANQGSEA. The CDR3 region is CSVTRTGSLGTEAFF. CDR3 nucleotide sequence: TGCAGCGTTACCCGGACAGGGTCTTTGGGCACTGAAGCTTTCTTT. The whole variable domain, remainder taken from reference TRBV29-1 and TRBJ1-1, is SAVISQKPSRDICQRGTSLTIQCQVDSQVTMMFWYRQQPGQSLTLIATANQGSEATYESGFVIDKFPISRPNLTFSTLTVSNMSPEDSSIYLCSVTRTGSLGTEAFFGQGTRLTVV.